Listed below are T cell receptor beta chains from one sample, sequenced in a study of cytomegalovirus exposure and HLA in healthy donors. The data were produced by immunoSEQ multiplex PCR, yet TCRdb's version contains in-frame clones alone and is incomplete. The table shows about 99,000 clones, with roughly three quarters occurring only once. Sequenced sample: PBMCs. The receptors stem from a woman aged 18 to 35 in good health and CMV-seropositive. CDR3s include the opening cysteine and the closing phenylalanine or tryptophan. The D gene is left open where the match is weak. Clone size is stated in some rows and not others, as once, few, many or a class when expanded.

TRBJ1-1	13	TRBV19	NA	NA	TGTGCCAGTAGTATGTCCGGGAACACTGAAGCTTTCTTT	CASSMSGNTEAFF
TRBJ1-2	13	TRBV18	few	TRBD1	TGTGCCAGCTCAACGGGACAGGGGTATGGCTACACCTTC	CASSTGQGYGYTF
TRBJ1-1	16	TRBV6-5	NA	TRBD1	TGTGCCAGCAGTTACCCAACTCTGACAGGGCGAGCTGAAGCTTTCTTT	CASSYPTLTGRAEAFF
TRBJ2-3	11	TRBV27	NA	TRBD2	TGTGCCAGTCTTACGGGACTAGCGGTCTATTTT	CASLTGLAVYF
TRBJ2-4	16	TRBV28	NA	NA	TGTGCCAGCAGTTGGACGTGGGGGCGGGAGTCGGACATTCAGTACTTC	CASSWTWGRESDIQYF
TRBJ2-3	13	TRBV21-1	NA	NA	TGTGCCAGCAGCAAAGTCTACACAGATACGCAGTATTTT	CASSKVYTDTQYF
TRBJ1-3	13	TRBV29-1	NA	NA	TGCAGCGTTGATGGCAGCGCAGGAAACACCATATATTTT	CSVDGSAGNTIYF
TRBJ2-7	14	TRBV5-4	NA	NA	TGTGCCAGCAGTGGCGGAGGGCGGCGCAACGAGCAGTACTTC	CASSGGGRRNEQYF
TRBJ2-7	14	TRBV4-2	NA	TRBD1	TGTGCCAGCAGTTTTAGGGACAGCTCCTACGAGCAGTACTTC	CASSFRDSSYEQYF
TRBJ2-7	15	TRBV27	NA	NA	TGTGCCAGCAGTCCCACCCGGCGGGGTTCCTACGAGCAGTACTTC	CASSPTRRGSYEQYF
TRBJ2-3	15	TRBV9	NA	TRBD2	TGTGCCAGCAGCGTAGCTAGCGGGAGGTCAGATACGCAGTATTTT	CASSVASGRSDTQYF
TRBJ2-5	15	TRBV9	NA	TRBD2	TGTGCCAGCAGCGTAGGAGGGAGGGCCTGGGAGACCCAGTACTTC	CASSVGGRAWETQYF
TRBJ2-7	17	TRBV29-1	NA	TRBD2	TGCAGCGTCGCGCTTAAGCTAGCGGGAGGGCCTAAGTACGAGCAGTACTTC	CSVALKLAGGPKYEQYF
TRBJ1-1	14	TRBV7-3	NA	TRBD1	TGTGCCAGCAGCTTAATGCAGGGGGAGACTGAAGCTTTCTTT	CASSLMQGETEAFF
TRBJ1-2	14	TRBV19	NA	TRBD1	TGTGCCAGTAGCCCGACAGGGGGGACCTATGGCTACACCTTC	CASSPTGGTYGYTF
TRBJ1-4	11	TRBV28	NA	NA	TGTGCCAGCAGTTTGAGGGAAAAACTGTTTTTT	CASSLREKLFF
TRBJ2-7	16	TRBV11-2	NA	NA	TGTGCCAGCAGCTCCGCCAACTACTGGAGTTCCTACGAGCAGTACTTC	CASSSANYWSSYEQYF
TRBJ2-7	15	TRBV9	few	TRBD2	TGTGCCAGCAGCGTAGACGGGCGGGGGGGCGCCGAGCAGTACTTC	CASSVDGRGGAEQYF
TRBJ2-5	14	TRBV7-9	NA	TRBD1	TGTGCCAGCAGCCGACAGGGACCTGAAGAGACCCAGTACTTC	CASSRQGPEETQYF
TRBJ2-7	16	TRBV11-2	NA	NA	TGTGCCAGCAGTTCCCCCAACCGGGACACGTACTACGAGCAGTACTTC	CASSSPNRDTYYEQYF
TRBJ2-7	14	TRBV7-2	NA	NA	TGTGCCAGCAGCCTCGGGAGAACCAACTACGAGCAGTACTTC	CASSLGRTNYEQYF